The rows below give T cell receptor beta chains drawn from one sample of a study of T cells in Graves' hyperthyroidism and ophthalmopathy. TCRdb re-called the multiplex PCR reads with MiXCR, one entry per CDR3 protein. The sample carries roughly 630,000 distinct CDR3 sequences, about a sixth recorded once. What was sequenced was blood. These receptor sequences come from a woman aged 25 to 39 with Graves' hyperthyroidism. Both conserved end residues are part of each CDR3. Each record gives: clone size, D gene, J gene, V gene, CDR3 DNA, CDR3 protein. A D gene is named only where the DNA matches it firmly. Clone size is shown for a subset of rows, as once, few, many or a class of expanded clone.

-,-,TRBJ1-1,TRBV6-1,TGTGCCAGCACGGTTGTGGGGTGGGACACTGAAGCTTTCTTT,CASTVVGWDTEAFF
many,TRBD2,TRBJ2-7,TRBV12-5,TGTGCTAGCATGGAACTAGCGGGAGGTGAGCAGTACTTC,CASMELAGGEQYF
few,-,TRBJ1-1,TRBV28,TGTGCCAGCAGTCCATTAGCGGCTGAAGCTTTCTTT,CASSPLAAEAFF
-,-,TRBJ1-4,TRBV27,TGTGCCGGCAGTCTCGCCGCGGGGGTGGGAAAACTGTTTTTT,CAGSLAAGVGKLFF
many,TRBD2,TRBJ2-7,TRBV6-1,TGTGCCAGCAGTTATCTCACCCCAAGCGGGAGAGAATACGAGCAGTACTTC,CASSYLTPSGREYEQYF
many,-,TRBJ1-2,TRBV5-1,TGCGCCAGCAGCTTGTACCTTGAGAGCTATGGCTACACCTTC,CASSLYLESYGYTF
many,TRBD2,TRBJ2-7,TRBV20-1,TGCAGTGCTAGAGAACCAGCGGGGGGGTACTACGAGCAGTACTTC,CSAREPAGGYYEQYF
few,TRBD1,TRBJ1-2,TRBV12-5,TGTGCTAGTGGCCAGACAGGGGGCTATGGCTACACCTTC,CASGQTGGYGYTF
-,TRBD1,TRBJ1-2,TRBV7-3,TGTGCCAGCAGCTTAATGCCAGGGGGCCGGAGTAACTATGGCTACACCTTC,CASSLMPGGRSNYGYTF
few,-,TRBJ1-4,TRBV4-3,TGCGCCAGCAGCCAAGATCACTCTTTGAGGACAGCTAATGAAAAACTGTTTTTT,CASSQDHSLRTANEKLFF
many,-,TRBJ2-2,TRBV7-3,TGTGCCAGCAGCCTGGAGGTCAGGGTTAGCGCCGGGGAGCTGTTTTTT,CASSLEVRVSAGELFF
many,-,TRBJ1-1,TRBV7-6,TGTGCCAGCAGCTTAGTGTCTGTACAGGACACTGAAGCTTTCTTT,CASSLVSVQDTEAFF
few,-,TRBJ2-7,TRBV5-6,TGTGCCAGCAGCCCCCTGGACTCCTACGAGCAGTACTTC,CASSPLDSYEQYF
-,-,TRBJ2-2,TRBV20-1,TGCAGTGTCTATGCCGGGGAGCTGTTTTTT,CSVYAGELFF
many,TRBD1,TRBJ1-2,TRBV11-1,TGTGCCAGCAGCTTTCATCTGGACAGGGGTGGAGGTGGCTACACCTTC,CASSFHLDRGGGGYTF
many,-,TRBJ2-5,TRBV18,TGTGCCAGCTCACCCCTAGAACGAGAGACCCAGTACTTC,CASSPLERETQYF
many,-,TRBJ2-1,TRBV7-2,TGTGCCAGCAGCTTATATTGGTCTGAGCAGTTCTTC,CASSLYWSEQFF
few,TRBD2,TRBJ2-1,TRBV9,TGTGCCAGCAGCGCCACGTCAACTAGCGGGAACCCCAATGAGCAGTTCTTC,CASSATSTSGNPNEQFF
-,TRBD2,TRBJ2-7,TRBV5-5,TGTGCCAGCAGCTTGGCGGCGGGGACTAGAGAATACGAGCAGTACTTC,CASSLAAGTREYEQYF
-,TRBD1,TRBJ1-2,TRBV29-1,TGCAGCGTAGAAACCGGGACAGGGGCCTATGGCTACACCTTC,CSVETGTGAYGYTF
few,TRBD2,TRBJ2-5,TRBV7-2,TGTGCCAGCAGCTTACTGAGTAGCGGGGCGTCTTCGTACTTC,CASSLLSSGASSYF
many,-,TRBJ1-5,TRBV6-1,TGTGCCAGCAGTGATTCGGGGGGCCCCAATCAGCCCCAGCATTTT,CASSDSGGPNQPQHF
many,TRBD2,TRBJ2-7,TRBV5-1,TGCGCCAGCAGCTTGGCCCCCCGGGCTAGCGGGAGGGCCGTCTCCTACGAGCAGTACTTC,CASSLAPRASGRAVSYEQYF
many,TRBD1,TRBJ1-1,TRBV19,TGTGCCAGTGGAGGACAGGTCCATGGAGCTTTCTTT,CASGGQVHGAFF
few,TRBD2,TRBJ2-2,TRBV7-3,TGTGCCAGCAGCTCCCCGCCGGGACTAGCGGGAGCAAGGGGGACCGGGGAGCTGTTTTTT,CASSSPPGLAGARGTGELFF
-,-,TRBJ1-2,TRBV28,TGTGCCAGCAGTGCCTCAACAGGGCCTAACTATGGCTACACCTTC,CASSASTGPNYGYTF
many,TRBD2,TRBJ2-1,TRBV20-1,TGCAGTGCTAGAGTTGGGGGGACTAGTGACAATGAGCAGTTCTTC,CSARVGGTSDNEQFF
many,-,TRBJ1-5,TRBV20-1,TGCAGTGCTAGAGGAGGGGTTGGTCAGCCCCAGCATTTT,CSARGGVGQPQHF